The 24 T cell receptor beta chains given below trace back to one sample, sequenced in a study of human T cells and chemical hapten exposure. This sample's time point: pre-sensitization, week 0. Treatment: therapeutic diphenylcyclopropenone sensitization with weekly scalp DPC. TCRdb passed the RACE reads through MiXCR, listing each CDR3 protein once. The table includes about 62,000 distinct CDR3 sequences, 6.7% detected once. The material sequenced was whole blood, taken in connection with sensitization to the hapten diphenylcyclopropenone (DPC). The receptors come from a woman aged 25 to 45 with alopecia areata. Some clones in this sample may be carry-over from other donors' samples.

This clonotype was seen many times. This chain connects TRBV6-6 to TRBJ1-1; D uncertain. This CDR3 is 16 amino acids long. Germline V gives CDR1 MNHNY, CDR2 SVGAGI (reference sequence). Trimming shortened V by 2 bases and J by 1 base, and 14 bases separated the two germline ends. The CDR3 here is CASSYLYSAGNTEAFF. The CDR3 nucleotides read TGTGCCAGCAGTTACCTTTACTCGGCGGGGAACACTGAAGCTTTCTTT.

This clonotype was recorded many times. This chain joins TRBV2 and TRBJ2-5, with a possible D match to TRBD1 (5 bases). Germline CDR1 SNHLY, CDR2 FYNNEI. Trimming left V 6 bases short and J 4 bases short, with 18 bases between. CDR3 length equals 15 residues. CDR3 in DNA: TGTGCCAGCAGCTCGGCAGGGAAAGGTGGAGAGACCCAGTACTTC. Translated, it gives CASSSAGKGGETQYF. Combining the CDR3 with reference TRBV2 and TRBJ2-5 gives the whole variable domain EPEVTQTPSHQVTQMGQEVILRCVPISNHLYFYWYRQILGQKVEFLVSFYNNEISEKSEIFDDQFSVERPDGSNFTLKIRSTKLEDSAMYFCASSSAGKGGETQYFGPGTRLLVL.

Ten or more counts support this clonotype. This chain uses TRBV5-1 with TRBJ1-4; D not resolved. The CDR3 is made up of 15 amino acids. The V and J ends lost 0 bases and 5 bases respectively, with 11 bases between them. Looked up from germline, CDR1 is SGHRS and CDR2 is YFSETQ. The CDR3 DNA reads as TGCGCCAGCAGCTTGGGGGCGCCCGGGAATGAAAAACTGTTTTTT. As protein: CASSLGAPGNEKLFF.

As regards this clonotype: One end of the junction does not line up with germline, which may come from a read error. CDR3 amino acids: CASSLAGTVF. The CDR3 DNA reads as TGTGCCAGCAGTTTAGCAGGGACCGTCTTT. This chain connects TRBV28 to TRBJ1-1, with D perhaps TRBD1 (5 bases). Germline lookup yields CDR1 MDHEN and CDR2 SYDVKM. The CDR3 extends over 10 amino acids.

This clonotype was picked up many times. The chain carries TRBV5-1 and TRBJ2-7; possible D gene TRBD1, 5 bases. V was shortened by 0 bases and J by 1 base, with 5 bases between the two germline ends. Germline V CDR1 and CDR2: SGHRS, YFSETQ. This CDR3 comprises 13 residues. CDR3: CASSLAGSYEQYF. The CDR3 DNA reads TGCGCCAGCAGCTTGGCAGGGTCCTACGAGCAGTACTTC.

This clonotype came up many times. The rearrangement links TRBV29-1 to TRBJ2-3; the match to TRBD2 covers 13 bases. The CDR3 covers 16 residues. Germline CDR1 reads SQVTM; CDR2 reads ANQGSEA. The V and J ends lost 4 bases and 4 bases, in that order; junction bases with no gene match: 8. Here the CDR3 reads CSVVWLGLAGADTQYF. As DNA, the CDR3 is TGCAGCGTTGTTTGGTTAGGACTAGCGGGGGCAGATACGCAGTATTTT.

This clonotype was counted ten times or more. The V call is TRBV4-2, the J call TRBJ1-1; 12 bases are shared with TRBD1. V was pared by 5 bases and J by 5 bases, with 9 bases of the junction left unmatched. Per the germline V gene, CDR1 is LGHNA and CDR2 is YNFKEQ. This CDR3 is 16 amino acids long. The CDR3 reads CASSSRGDRGLTEAFF. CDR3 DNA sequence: TGTGCCAGCAGCTCCCGGGGGGACAGGGGGCTGACTGAAGCTTTCTTT.

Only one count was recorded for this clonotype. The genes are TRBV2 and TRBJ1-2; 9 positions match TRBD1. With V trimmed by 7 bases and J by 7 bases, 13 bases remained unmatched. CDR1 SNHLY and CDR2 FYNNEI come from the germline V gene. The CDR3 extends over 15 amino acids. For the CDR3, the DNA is TGTGCCAGCATTATAACCGGGACAGGGACGCTTGGCTACACCTTC. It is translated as CASIITGTGTLGYTF.

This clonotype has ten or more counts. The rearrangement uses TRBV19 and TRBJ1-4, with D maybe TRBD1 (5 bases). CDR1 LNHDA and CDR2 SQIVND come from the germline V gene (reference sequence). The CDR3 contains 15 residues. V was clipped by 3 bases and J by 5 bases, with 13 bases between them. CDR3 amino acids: CASSIRGSANEKLFF. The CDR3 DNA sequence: TGTGCCAGTAGTATTCGGGGGTCCGCAAATGAAAAACTGTTTTTT.

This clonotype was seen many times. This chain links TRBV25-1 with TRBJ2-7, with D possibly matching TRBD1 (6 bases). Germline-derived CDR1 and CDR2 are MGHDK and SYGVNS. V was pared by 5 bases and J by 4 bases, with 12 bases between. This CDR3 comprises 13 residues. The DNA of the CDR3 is TGTGCCAGCAGTAACAGGGTTGGGTACGAGCAGTACTTC. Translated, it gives CASSNRVGYEQYF.

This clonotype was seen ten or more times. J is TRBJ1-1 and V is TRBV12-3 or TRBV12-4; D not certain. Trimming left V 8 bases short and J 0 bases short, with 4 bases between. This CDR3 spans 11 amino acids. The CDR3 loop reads CASQLNTEAFF. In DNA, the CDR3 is TGTGCCAGCCAGCTGAACACTGAAGCTTTCTTT.

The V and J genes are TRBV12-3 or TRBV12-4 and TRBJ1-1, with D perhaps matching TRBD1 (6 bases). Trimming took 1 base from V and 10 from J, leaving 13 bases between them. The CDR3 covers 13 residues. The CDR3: CASSLGGRGPAFF. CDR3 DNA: TGTGCCAGCAGTTTAGGTGGCCGGGGGCCAGCTTTCTTT.

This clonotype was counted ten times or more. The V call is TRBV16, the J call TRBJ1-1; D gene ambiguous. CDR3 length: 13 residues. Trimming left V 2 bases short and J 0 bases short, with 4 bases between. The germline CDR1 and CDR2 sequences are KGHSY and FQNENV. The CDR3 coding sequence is TGTGCCAGCAGCCAACAGGTGAACACTGAAGCTTTCTTT. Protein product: CASSQQVNTEAFF.

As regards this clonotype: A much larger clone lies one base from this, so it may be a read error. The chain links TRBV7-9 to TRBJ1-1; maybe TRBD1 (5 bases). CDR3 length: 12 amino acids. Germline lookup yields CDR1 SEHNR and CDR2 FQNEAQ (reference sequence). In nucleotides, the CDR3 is TGTGCCGGCAGCTTCCGAGGGACCGAAGCTTTCTTT. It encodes CAGSFRGTEAFF.

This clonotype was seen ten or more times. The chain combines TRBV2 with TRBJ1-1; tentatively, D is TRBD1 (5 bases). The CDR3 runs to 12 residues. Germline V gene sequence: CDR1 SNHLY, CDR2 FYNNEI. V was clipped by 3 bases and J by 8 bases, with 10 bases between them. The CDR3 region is CASSEGTAEAFF. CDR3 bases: TGTGCCAGCAGTGAGGGGACGGCAGAAGCTTTCTTT.

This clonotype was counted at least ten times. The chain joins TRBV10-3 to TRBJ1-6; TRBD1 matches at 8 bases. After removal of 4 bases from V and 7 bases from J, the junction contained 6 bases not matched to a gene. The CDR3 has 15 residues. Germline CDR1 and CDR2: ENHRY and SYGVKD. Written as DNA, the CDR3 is TGTGCCATCAGTGCATCGGACAGGGCAAATTCACCCCTCCACTTT. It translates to CAISASDRANSPLHF.

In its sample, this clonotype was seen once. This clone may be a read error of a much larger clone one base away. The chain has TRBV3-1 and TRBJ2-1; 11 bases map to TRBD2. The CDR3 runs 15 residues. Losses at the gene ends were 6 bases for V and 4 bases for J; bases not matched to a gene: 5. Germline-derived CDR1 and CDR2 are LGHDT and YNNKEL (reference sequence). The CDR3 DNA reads TGTGCCAGCAGTTCCGGGACTAGCGGATACAATGAGCAGTTCTTC. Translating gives CASSSGTSGYNEQFF.

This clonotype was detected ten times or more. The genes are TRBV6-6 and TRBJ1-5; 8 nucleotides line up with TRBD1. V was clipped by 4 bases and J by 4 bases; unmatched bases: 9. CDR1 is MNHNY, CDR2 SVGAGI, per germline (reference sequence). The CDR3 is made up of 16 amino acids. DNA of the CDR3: TGTGCCAGCAGTTCGACAGGGGTAAGGGCAAATCAGCCCCAGCATTTT. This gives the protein CASSSTGVRANQPQHF.

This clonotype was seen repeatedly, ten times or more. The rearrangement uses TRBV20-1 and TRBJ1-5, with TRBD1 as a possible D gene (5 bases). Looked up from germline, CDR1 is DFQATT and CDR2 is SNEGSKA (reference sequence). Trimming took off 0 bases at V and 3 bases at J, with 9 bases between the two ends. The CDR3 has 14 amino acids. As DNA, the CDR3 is TGCAGTGCTAGAGATTCAGGGTACAATCAGCCCCAGCATTTT. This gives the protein CSARDSGYNQPQHF.

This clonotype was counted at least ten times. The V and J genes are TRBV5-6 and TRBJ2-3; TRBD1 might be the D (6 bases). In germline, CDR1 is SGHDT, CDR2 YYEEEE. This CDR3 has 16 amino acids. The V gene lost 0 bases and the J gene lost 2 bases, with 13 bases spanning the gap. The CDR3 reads CASSLAGAQFTDTQYF. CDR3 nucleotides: TGTGCCAGCAGCTTGGCAGGGGCCCAATTCACAGATACGCAGTATTTT. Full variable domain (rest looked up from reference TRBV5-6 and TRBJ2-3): DAGVTQSPTHLIKTRGQQVTLRCSPKSGHDTVSWYQQALGQGPQFIFQYYEEEERQRGNFPDRFSGHQFPNYSSELNVNALLLGDSALYLCASSLAGAQFTDTQYFGPGTRLTVL.

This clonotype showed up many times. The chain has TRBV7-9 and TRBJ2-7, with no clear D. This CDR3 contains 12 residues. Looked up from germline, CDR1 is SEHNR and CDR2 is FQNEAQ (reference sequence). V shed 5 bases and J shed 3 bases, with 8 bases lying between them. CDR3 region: CASSRTVYEQYF. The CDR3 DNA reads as TGTGCCAGCAGCCGGACGGTCTACGAGCAGTACTTC.

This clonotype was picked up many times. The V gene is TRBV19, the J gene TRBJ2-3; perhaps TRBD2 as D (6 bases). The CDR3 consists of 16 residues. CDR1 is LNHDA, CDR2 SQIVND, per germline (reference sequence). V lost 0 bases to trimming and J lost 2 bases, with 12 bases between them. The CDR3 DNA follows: TGTGCCAGTAGTATAGAGGGGGGACTTCCCACAGATACGCAGTATTTT. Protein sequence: CASSIEGGLPTDTQYF.

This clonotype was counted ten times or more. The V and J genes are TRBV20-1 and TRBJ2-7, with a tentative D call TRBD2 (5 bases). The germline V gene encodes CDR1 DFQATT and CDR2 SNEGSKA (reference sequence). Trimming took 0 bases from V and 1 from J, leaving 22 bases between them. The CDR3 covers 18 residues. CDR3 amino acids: CSARDPPGRGKMSYEQYF. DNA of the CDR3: TGCAGTGCTAGAGATCCTCCCGGCCGAGGGAAAATGTCCTACGAGCAGTACTTC.

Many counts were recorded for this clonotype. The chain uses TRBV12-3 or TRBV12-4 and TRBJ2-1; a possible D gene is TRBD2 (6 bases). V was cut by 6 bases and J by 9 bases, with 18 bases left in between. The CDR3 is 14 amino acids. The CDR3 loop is CASSRDSLVSEQFF. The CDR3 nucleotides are TGTGCCAGCAGCCGGGACTCCTTGGTGAGTGAGCAGTTCTTC.